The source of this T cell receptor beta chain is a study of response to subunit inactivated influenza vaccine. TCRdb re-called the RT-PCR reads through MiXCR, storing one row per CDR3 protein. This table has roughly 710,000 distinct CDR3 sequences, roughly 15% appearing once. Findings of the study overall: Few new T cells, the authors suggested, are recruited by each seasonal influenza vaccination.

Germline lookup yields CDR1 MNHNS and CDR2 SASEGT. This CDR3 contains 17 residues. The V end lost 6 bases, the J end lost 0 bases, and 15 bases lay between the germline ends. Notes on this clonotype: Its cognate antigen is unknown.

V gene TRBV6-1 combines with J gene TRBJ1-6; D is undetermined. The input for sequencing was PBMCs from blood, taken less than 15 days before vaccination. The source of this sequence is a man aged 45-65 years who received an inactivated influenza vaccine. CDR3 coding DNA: TGTGCCAGCAGCGTCTTTCAGTTGGTCTCCTATAATTCACCCCTCCACTTT. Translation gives CASSVFQLVSYNSPLHF.